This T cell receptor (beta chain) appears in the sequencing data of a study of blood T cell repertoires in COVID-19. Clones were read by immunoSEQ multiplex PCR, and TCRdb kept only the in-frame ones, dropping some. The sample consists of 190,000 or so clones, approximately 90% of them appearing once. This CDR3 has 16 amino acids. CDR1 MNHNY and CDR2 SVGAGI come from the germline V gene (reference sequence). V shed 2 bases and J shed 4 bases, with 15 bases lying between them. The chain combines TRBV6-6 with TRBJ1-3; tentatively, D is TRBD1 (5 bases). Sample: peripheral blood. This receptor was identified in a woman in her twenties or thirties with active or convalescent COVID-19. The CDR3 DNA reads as TGTGCCAGCAGTTACCCCCAGGGTTCGGTCGGAAACACCATATATTTT. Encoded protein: CASSYPQGSVGNTIYF.